This TCR beta chain was identified during a study of siplizumab effects on memory and regulatory T cells (dated by TCRdb to between 2018 and 2021). About the investigation overall: Paired mixed lymphocyte reactions were run with siplizumab at approximately 1 ug/mL and without drug, across 7 to 9 responder-stimulator pairs. The study looked at the effect of siplizumab, an anti-CD2 antibody, on alloreactive T-cell subsets in allogeneic mixed lymphocyte reactions made from human PBMCs.

For 6 days, cells in the mixed lymphocyte reaction were kept in coculture at 37 degrees C. After responder PBMCs were labelled with CFSE and stimulator PBMCs with Violet Dye, the two populations were combined at a 1:1 ratio. Sorted unstimulated T cells and proliferating T cells recovered from mixed lymphocyte reactions were subjected to TCRbeta CDR3 sequencing. Fresh whole blood from about 10 HLA-typed healthy donors served as the source for isolating PBMCs. After the mixed lymphocyte reaction, proliferating CFSE-low responder T cells were FACS-sorted for TCR sequencing. The library was obtained by the immunoSEQ multiplex PCR assay. The deep sequencing platform assayed around 94,000 TCR templates per sample. Genomic DNA extracted from sorted T cells was used for TCRbeta CDR3 sequencing. The published analysis was carried out like this. The R programming language was used for clonal analysis of the TCRbeta CDR3 data. Alloreactive CD4+ and CD8+ clones were identified by comparing unstimulated samples to CFSE-low samples taken after the reaction. Regulatory or non-regulatory origin of alloreactive CD4+ clones was assigned by matching sequences to the sorted unstimulated Treg and non-Treg repertoires. TCRdb provides this immuneACCESS table in a form limited to in-frame rearrangements. Some clones are lacking; in checked studies, under half of them reflect an unresolved V gene, and why the rest are absent is not known. V and J calls plus clone size are reproduced from that table; the DNA served to infer D and trimming. Across this sample there are about 9,900 clones, with about 41% seen only once. Clones ranked in the top ten supply more than 6.5% of the sample.

General study outcomes and caveats: In reactions with siplizumab, an average of about 62% of mappable alloreactive CD4+ clones were Treg-derived, compared with around 28% in control reactions. Unstimulated naive T cells appeared to be more diverse than memory T cells, and naive cells seemed to make a substantial contribution to the alloresponse. Because sequences below about 10^-5 frequency were poorly captured, only a minor fraction of alloreactive clones could be mapped to unstimulated subsets. For roughly 80-95% of proliferating CD4+ or CD8+ clones, no naive or memory phenotype could be assigned. Whether proliferating Tregs from siplizumab cultures actually had suppressive function was not functionally confirmed. Siplizumab significantly lowered the cumulative frequency of alloreactive sequences that could be traced to unstimulated CD4+ memory T cells.

As regards this clone: Its specific antigen is unknown. Base-call qualities are not available, and no considerably larger clone is one nucleotide away.

The specimen sequenced was CFSE-low (dividing) CD4+ T cells sorted from an allogeneic mixed lymphocyte reaction. The sequence was collected from a human donor in good health; the cells came from an allogeneic mixed lymphocyte reaction.

The CDR3 corresponds to CASSLVGGYYEQYF. The DNA sequence is TGTGCCAGCAGCTTAGTTGGAGGGTACTACGAGCAGTACTTC. The sequence is built from TRBV7-9 and TRBJ2-7; TRBD2 is a possible D gene, resting on 6 matching bases. CDR1 and CDR2 were assigned from the germline V gene (reference sequence) as SEHNR and FQNEAQ. V is reduced by 1 base and J by 3 bases, leaving a spacing of 10 bases between them. Spanning cysteine to phenylalanine, the CDR3 consists of 14 amino acids. The only DNA kept is the CDR3, 42 bases in frame from the first base.